The TCR beta chain described here comes from a study of blood T cell repertoires in COVID-19. Whole-study context: The cDNA or gDNA used as material had been derived from T cells, B-cell-depleted T cells, or PBMCs.

This CDR3 has 12 amino acids. Germline loops: CDR1 KGHSH, CDR2 LQKENI. Trimming stripped 3 bases from V and 4 bases from J, with 7 bases between. Repertoires were generated with immunoSEQ multiplex PCR, while TCRdb's copy carries only in-frame clones and drops some. This table holds some 170,000 clones, around 80% found once. Sequenced input: peripheral blood. The rearrangement uses TRBV18 and TRBJ2-7; D unresolved. The sequence derives from a man in his sixties with acute or convalescent COVID-19. The chain's CDR3 is CASSPRGYEQYF. In DNA, the CDR3 is TGTGCCAGCTCACCCCGAGGATACGAGCAGTACTTC.